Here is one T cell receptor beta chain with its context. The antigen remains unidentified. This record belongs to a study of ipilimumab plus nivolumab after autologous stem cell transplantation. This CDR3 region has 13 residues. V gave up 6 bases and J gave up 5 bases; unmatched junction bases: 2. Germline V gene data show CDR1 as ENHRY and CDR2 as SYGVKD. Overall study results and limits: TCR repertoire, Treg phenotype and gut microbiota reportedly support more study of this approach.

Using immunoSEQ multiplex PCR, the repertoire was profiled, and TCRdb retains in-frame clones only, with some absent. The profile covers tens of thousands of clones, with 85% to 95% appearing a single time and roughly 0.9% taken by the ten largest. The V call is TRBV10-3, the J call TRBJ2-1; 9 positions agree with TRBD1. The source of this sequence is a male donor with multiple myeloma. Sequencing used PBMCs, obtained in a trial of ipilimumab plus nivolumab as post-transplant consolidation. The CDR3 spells CAISWDRDNEQFF. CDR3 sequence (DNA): TGTGCCATCAGCTGGGACAGGGACAATGAGCAGTTCTTC.